The clone carrying this T cell receptor (beta chain) appeared a few times. As for treatment: oral pan-JAK inhibitor, 5-10 mg twice daily. This record comes from a study of CD8+ T cells in alopecia areata. Germline CDR1 LNHDA, CDR2 SQIVND (reference sequence). Trimming took 6 bases from V and 8 from J, leaving 16 bases between them. The CDR3 totals 14 residues. Extracted RNA was reverse transcribed, and the resulting cDNA served as sequencing template. Produced via immunoSEQ multiplex PCR; TCRdb's table is partial and in-frame only. The sample holds about 190,000 clones, around 56% seen once. This chain uses TRBV19 with TRBJ1-4; a weak D match, TRBD1 (6 bases). This TCR came from a human donor with alopecia areata. The sequences come from CD4+ T cells sorted from blood, collected at week 4, from a patient treated with tofacitinib. The CDR3 coding sequence is TGTGCCAGTAGCCTCAGGGGAGCAGGGGAAAAACTGTTTTTT. It encodes CASSLRGAGEKLFF.